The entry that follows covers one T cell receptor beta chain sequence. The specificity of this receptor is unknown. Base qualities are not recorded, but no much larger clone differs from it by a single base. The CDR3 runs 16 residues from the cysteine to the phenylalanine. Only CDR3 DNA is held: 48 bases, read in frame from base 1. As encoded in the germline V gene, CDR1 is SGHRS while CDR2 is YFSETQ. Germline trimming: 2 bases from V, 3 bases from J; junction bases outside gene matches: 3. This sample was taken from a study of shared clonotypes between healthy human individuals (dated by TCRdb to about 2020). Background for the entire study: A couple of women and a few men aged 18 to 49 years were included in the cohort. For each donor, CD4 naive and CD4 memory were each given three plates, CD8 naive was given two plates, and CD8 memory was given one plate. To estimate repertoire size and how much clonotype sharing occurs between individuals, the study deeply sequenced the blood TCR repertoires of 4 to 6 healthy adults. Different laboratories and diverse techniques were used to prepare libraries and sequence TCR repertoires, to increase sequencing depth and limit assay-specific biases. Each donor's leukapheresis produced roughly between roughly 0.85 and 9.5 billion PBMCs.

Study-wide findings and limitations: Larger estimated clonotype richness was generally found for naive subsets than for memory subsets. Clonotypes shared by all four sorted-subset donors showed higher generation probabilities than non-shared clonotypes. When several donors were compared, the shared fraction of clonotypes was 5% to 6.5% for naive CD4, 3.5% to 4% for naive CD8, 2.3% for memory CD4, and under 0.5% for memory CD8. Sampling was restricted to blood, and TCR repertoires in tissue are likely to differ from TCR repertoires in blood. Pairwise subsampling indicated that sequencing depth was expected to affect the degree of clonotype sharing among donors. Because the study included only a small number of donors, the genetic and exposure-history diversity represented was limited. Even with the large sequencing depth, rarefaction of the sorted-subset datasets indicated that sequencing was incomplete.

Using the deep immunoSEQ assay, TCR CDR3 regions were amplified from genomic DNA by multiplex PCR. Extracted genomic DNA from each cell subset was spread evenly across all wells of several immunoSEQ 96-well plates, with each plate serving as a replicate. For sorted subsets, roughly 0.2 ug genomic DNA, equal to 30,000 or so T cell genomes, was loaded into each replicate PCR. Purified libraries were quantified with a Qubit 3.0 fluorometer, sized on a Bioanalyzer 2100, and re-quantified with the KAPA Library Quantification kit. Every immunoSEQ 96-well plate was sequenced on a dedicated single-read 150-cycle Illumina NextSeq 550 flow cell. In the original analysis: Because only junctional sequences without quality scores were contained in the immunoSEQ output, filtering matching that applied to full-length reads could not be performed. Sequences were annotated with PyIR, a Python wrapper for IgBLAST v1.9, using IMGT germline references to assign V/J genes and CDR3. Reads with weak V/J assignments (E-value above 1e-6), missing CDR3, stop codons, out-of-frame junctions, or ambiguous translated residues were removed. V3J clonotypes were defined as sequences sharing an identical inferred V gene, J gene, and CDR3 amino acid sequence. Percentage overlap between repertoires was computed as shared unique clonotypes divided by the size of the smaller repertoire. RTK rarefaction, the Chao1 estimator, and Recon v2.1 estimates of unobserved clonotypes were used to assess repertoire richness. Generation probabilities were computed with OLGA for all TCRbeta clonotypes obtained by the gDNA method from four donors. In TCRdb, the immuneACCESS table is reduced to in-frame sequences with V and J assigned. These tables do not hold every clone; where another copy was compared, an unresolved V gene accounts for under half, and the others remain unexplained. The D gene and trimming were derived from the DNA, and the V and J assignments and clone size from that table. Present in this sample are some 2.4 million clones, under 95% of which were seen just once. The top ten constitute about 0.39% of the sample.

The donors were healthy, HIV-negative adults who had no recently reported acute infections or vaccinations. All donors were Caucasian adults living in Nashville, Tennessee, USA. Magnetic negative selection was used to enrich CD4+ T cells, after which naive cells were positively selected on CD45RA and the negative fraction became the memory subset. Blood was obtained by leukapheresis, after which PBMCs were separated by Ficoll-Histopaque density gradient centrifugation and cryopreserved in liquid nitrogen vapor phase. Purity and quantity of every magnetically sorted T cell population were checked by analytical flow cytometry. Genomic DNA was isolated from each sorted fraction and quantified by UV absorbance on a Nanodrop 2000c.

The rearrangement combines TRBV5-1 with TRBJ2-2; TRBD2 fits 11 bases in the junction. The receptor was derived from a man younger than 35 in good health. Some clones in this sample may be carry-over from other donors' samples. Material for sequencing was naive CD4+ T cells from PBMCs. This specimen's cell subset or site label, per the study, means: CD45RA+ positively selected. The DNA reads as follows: TGCGCCAGCAGCTTCCTTAGCGGGAGGGACACCGGGGAGCTGTTTTTT. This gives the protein CASSFLSGRDTGELFF.